These 8 T cell receptor beta chains came from one sample sequenced in a study of T-cell memory formation after mild COVID-19. TCRdb called the 5' RACE reads again in MiXCR, with one record for every CDR3 protein. The sample consists of 350,000 to 550,000 distinct CDR3 sequences, roughly 18% of them appearing once. Sequenced: PBMCs or a T cell subset sorted from them (not recorded which). These receptor sequences come from a young man who had mild COVID-19 (a few samples of this study predate the infection). Cell type and time point are not known.

This clonotype was observed a few times. V is TRBV4-1 and J is TRBJ1-2; TRBD1 agrees at 7 bases. The length of the CDR3 is 15 residues. Germline assignment: CDR1 MGHRA and CDR2 YSYEKL. V was clipped by 1 base and J by 1 base; unmatched bases: 3. The CDR3: CASSQVGQRNYGYTF. Written as DNA, the CDR3 is TGCGCCAGCAGCCAAGTGGGACAGCGTAACTATGGCTACACCTTC.

This clonotype appeared a few times. The rearrangement joins TRBV7-8 to TRBJ2-7, with 8 bases that match TRBD2. The V gene's germline CDR1 is SGHVS and CDR2 FQNEAQ. The CDR3 consists of 16 residues. Unmatched junction bases numbered 13, after V lost 5 bases and J lost 4 bases. This CDR3 is CASSPAGAGMAYEQYF. For the CDR3, the DNA is TGTGCCAGCAGCCCAGCGGGGGCGGGGATGGCGTACGAGCAGTACTTC.

This clonotype was counted only a few times. This rearrangement joins TRBV15 to TRBJ1-4, with D perhaps matching TRBD1 (6 bases). CDR3 length: 14 residues. Germline-derived CDR1 and CDR2 are LNHNV and YYDKDF (reference sequence). V lost 6 bases to trimming and J lost 5 bases, with 13 bases between them. CDR3 region: CATSTGFGNEKLFF. The DNA for the CDR3 is TGTGCCACCAGTACAGGGTTCGGGAATGAAAAACTGTTTTTT.

This chain connects TRBV7-6 to TRBJ2-3, with 14 bases aligning to TRBD2. The germline V gene encodes CDR1 SGHVS and CDR2 FNYEAQ. This CDR3 has 15 residues. The junction had 3 bases not matched to a gene; V was cut back by 5 bases and J by 5 bases. For the CDR3, the DNA is TGTGCCAGCAGCCGGACTAGCGGGGGGTTAGATACGCAGTATTTT. It translates to CASSRTSGGLDTQYF.

The chain employs TRBV4-3 and TRBJ2-3; a possible D gene is TRBD1 (5 bases). The CDR3 has 14 amino acids. From germline, CDR1 is LGHNA and CDR2 YSLEER. Trimming took 3 bases from V and 1 from J, leaving 8 bases between them. This chain's CDR3 is CASSQQGGTDTQYF. DNA for the CDR3: TGCGCCAGCAGCCAGCAGGGTGGCACAGATACGCAGTATTTT.

This clonotype was seen a handful of times. The V gene is TRBV11-2, the J gene TRBJ2-3, with D perhaps matching TRBD1 (5 bases). V was pared by 11 bases and J by 2 bases, with 26 bases between. The CDR3 totals 17 residues. The germline V gene has CDR1 SGHAT and CDR2 FQNNGV. CDR3 amino acids: CAVGSSKVGVITDTQYF. The CDR3 region has the DNA TGTGCCGTTGGGTCAAGTAAAGTAGGGGTTATCACAGATACGCAGTATTTT.

A few counts support this clonotype. This chain connects TRBV9 to TRBJ1-3; tentatively, D is TRBD1 (5 bases). V lost 0 bases to trimming and J lost 4 bases, with 11 bases between them. The CDR3 contains 15 residues. The germline gives CDR1 SGDLS, CDR2 YYNGEE. CDR3 coding DNA: TGTGCCAGCAGCGTAGGTAGGGGTCCCGGAAACACCATATATTTT. Residues: CASSVGRGPGNTIYF.

This clonotype occurred a few times. The J gene is TRBJ1-1, the V gene TRBV20-1, with D perhaps matching TRBD1 (6 bases). Trimming stripped 5 bases from V and 5 bases from J, with 15 bases between. Germline V gene sequence: CDR1 DFQATT, CDR2 SNEGSKA (reference sequence). The CDR3 extends over 13 amino acids. The CDR3 sequence is CSARQDRETEAFF. Written as DNA, the CDR3 is TGCAGTGCTCGACAGGACAGAGAAACTGAAGCTTTCTTT.